A selection of T cell receptor beta chains follows, all from one sample in a study of OX40 agonist ivuxolimab in advanced cancers. Method: immunoSEQ multiplex PCR; TCRdb's copy keeps in-frame clones and lacks some. The profile shows approximately 20,000 clones, around nine tenths of them singletons. The sequenced sample was CD4+ or CD8+ T cells sorted from blood, obtained in a trial of the OX40 agonist ivuxolimab. Every receptor here comes from an adult with an advanced solid tumor such as melanoma, head and neck, liver or kidney cancer. CDR3s include the opening cysteine and the closing phenylalanine or tryptophan. The order of the fields is V gene, J gene, CDR3 protein.

v_gene: TRBV7-6; j_gene: TRBJ2-1; CDR3aa: CASSEGGGASSGQFF
v_gene: TRBV19; j_gene: TRBJ1-1; CDR3aa: CASSPTGPAMNTEAFF
v_gene: TRBV19; j_gene: TRBJ1-5; CDR3aa: CASTANWNQPQHF
v_gene: TRBV5-1; j_gene: TRBJ2-7; CDR3aa: CASSLEGTHEQYF
v_gene: TRBV28; j_gene: TRBJ1-6; CDR3aa: CASSTPRVVDSPLHF
v_gene: TRBV4-2; j_gene: TRBJ2-3; CDR3aa: CASSQTGPRHTQYF
v_gene: TRBV2; j_gene: TRBJ2-1; CDR3aa: CASSSRDRISYNEQFF
v_gene: TRBV19; j_gene: TRBJ1-1; CDR3aa: CASSISLGGYTEAFF
v_gene: TRBV6-6; j_gene: TRBJ2-1; CDR3aa: CASSLQGYNEQFF
v_gene: TRBV4-3; j_gene: TRBJ2-2; CDR3aa: CASSQDSGFSGELFF
v_gene: TRBV11-3; j_gene: TRBJ2-7; CDR3aa: CASSPRQGKNEQYF
v_gene: TRBV5-8; j_gene: TRBJ1-3; CDR3aa: CASSTGTGRRNTIYF
v_gene: TRBV11-1; j_gene: TRBJ1-1; CDR3aa: CASSPTGATEAFF
v_gene: TRBV7-9; j_gene: TRBJ1-2; CDR3aa: CASSDLTGSLSYGYTF
v_gene: TRBV19; j_gene: TRBJ1-2; CDR3aa: CASTLEGLVGGYTF
v_gene: TRBV5-4; j_gene: TRBJ2-7; CDR3aa: CASSLGTGHEQYF